This T cell receptor (beta chain) was captured by sequencing in a study of regulatory T cells in long-lasting Graves disease. Overall study results and limits: For persistent Graves' patients, TCR diversity was lower than for newly diagnosed ones.

In its sample, this clonotype was seen a few times. Its antigen is not known. This may arise from a read error, as a much more abundant clone is one base away. Time point reported: persistent/refractory GD, antithyroid drugs over 5 years with positive TRAb. Researchers made the TCR library from RNA that was extracted from PBMCs. Graves' disease diagnosis was established per American Thyroid Association guidelines. iRepertoire HTBI primers and Arm-PCR of CDR3 regions built TCR beta libraries. TCRdb re-called the multiplex PCR reads with MiXCR, one entry per CDR3 protein. The table shows approximately 350,000 distinct CDR3 sequences, with 23% occurring only once. Trimming stripped 3 bases from V and 4 bases from J, with 9 bases between. There are 13 residues in the CDR3. CDR1 MDHEN and CDR2 SYDVKM come from the germline V gene.

The source material was peripheral blood mononuclear cells (PBMCs), sampled when the disease was refractory, from a patient treated with antithyroid drugs. This clonotype was obtained from a woman in her 40s with Graves disease. This chain connects TRBV28 to TRBJ1-2, with D hard to call. The CDR3: CASSFSTTYGYTF. In DNA form, the CDR3 reads TGTGCCAGCAGTTTTAGCACCACCTATGGCTACACCTTC.